Below are 18 T cell receptor beta chains sequenced from a single sample in a study of early T cells in non-severe SARS-CoV-2 infection. TCRdb processed the 5' RACE reads anew with MiXCR; each CDR3 protein has one entry. The data contain some 44,000 distinct CDR3 sequences, about 6% of them seen just once; the ten biggest clones take up about 8.3%. The sequencing used whole blood, collected at baseline. Source of these receptors: an adult who was a healthcare worker with PCR-confirmed SARS-CoV-2 infection or an uninfected control (not recorded which).

The chain combines TRBV4-1 with TRBJ2-1; 9 positions agree with TRBD2. This CDR3 is 15 amino acids long. Germline trimming cut 3 bases from V and 7 bases from J; bases unmatched to any gene: 7. CDR1 is MGHRA and CDR2 is YSYEKL in the germline V gene. The CDR3 spells CASSQAGGRGNEQFF. CDR3 coding DNA: TGCGCCAGCAGCCAGGCGGGGGGGAGAGGGAATGAGCAGTTCTTC.

This clonotype was seen repeatedly, ten times or more. The rearrangement links TRBV28 to TRBJ2-7; D is ambiguous. CDR1 is MDHEN, CDR2 SYDVKM, per germline. The CDR3 has 14 amino acids. V dropped 7 bases and J dropped 0 bases, with 13 bases sitting between them. CDR3 in amino acids: CASTAAPPSYEQYF. CDR3 in DNA: TGTGCCAGCACCGCCGCGCCTCCCTCCTACGAGCAGTACTTC.

V usage is TRBV29-1 and J usage is TRBJ1-6, with 9 bases identical to TRBD1. CDR3 size: 14 residues. V was clipped by 4 bases and J by 9 bases; unmatched bases: 7. The germline V gene encodes CDR1 SQVTM and CDR2 ANQGSEA. The CDR3 loop is CSVVPGQGTSPLHF. DNA for the CDR3: TGCAGCGTTGTCCCGGGACAGGGTACTTCACCCCTCCACTTT.

The sample holds a few counts of this clonotype. This chain connects TRBV18 to TRBJ2-7; D gene unclear. The CDR3 totals 14 residues. Per germline, CDR1 KGHSH and CDR2 LQKENI. Trimming shortened V by 4 bases and J by 2 bases, and 12 bases separated the two germline ends. This CDR3 is CASSLPEIPYEQYF. The CDR3 DNA is TGTGCCAGCTCACTTCCAGAGATTCCCTACGAGCAGTACTTC. Complete variable domain (other parts from reference TRBV18 and TRBJ2-7): NAGVMQNPRHLVRRRGQEARLRCSPMKGHSHVYWYRQLPEEGLKFMVYLQKENIIDESGMPKERFSAEFPKEGPSILRIQQVVRGDSAAYFCASSLPEIPYEQYFGPGTRLTVT.

This chain joins TRBV7-2 and TRBJ2-2; D unclear. The CDR3 has 12 amino acids. The V gene lost 5 bases and the J gene lost 8 bases, with 9 bases spanning the gap. Germline assignment: CDR1 SGHTA and CDR2 FQGNSA. DNA of the CDR3: TGTGCCAGCAGCCGAACGACGGGGGAGCTGTTTTTT. This sequence encodes CASSRTTGELFF.

This clonotype was counted ten times or more. The chain carries TRBV12-3 or TRBV12-4 and TRBJ2-5, with 9 bases lining up with TRBD2. CDR3 length equals 16 residues. With 5 bases clipped from V and 1 base from J, the junction kept 8 bases outside the gene matches. In nucleotides, the CDR3 is TGTGCCAGCAGTCCCAACTGGCGGGGGGGCCAAGAGACCCAGTACTTC. Translated: CASSPNWRGGQETQYF.

This clonotype was observed at least ten times. CDR3 sequence: CASPRTANTGELFF. CDR3 bases: TGTGCCAGCCCGAGGACGGCGAACACCGGGGAGCTGTTTTTT. This sequence joins TRBV11-2 and TRBJ2-2, with unresolved D. This CDR3 is 14 amino acids long. Germline CDR1 SGHAT, CDR2 FQNNGV. Trimming pared 8 bases from V and 0 bases from J, leaving 10 bases between.

The chain combines TRBV25-1 with TRBJ1-2; the D is unclear. Per germline, CDR1 MGHDK and CDR2 SYGVNS. The CDR3 runs 13 residues. Trimming pared 6 bases from V and 5 bases from J, leaving 13 bases between. The CDR3 sequence is CASRDTNKYGYTF. The CDR3 DNA reads TGTGCCAGCAGAGACACTAACAAGTATGGCTACACCTTC.

This clonotype has ten or more counts. CDR3 sequence (DNA): TGTGCCAGCATCGACAGGGGGCGGGCAGATACGCAGTATTTT. Its translation: CASIDRGRADTQYF. The rearrangement links TRBV7-2 to TRBJ2-3; 10 bases line up with TRBD1. The CDR3 runs to 14 residues. V shed 7 bases, J shed 4 bases, and the junction held 5 bases outside the gene matches. Germline CDR1 SGHTA, CDR2 FQGNSA.

In its sample, this clonotype was seen a few times. J is TRBJ2-7 and V is TRBV12-3 or TRBV12-4; unclear D gene. The V end lost 4 bases, the J end lost 7 bases, and 8 bases lay between the germline ends. The CDR3 extends over 11 amino acids. The CDR3 loop reads CASSYSLEQYF. The CDR3 nucleotides are TGTGCCAGCAGTTACAGCCTGGAGCAGTACTTC.

At least ten counts were recorded for this clonotype. The rearrangement uses TRBV18 and TRBJ1-1; D not resolved. Per germline, CDR1 KGHSH and CDR2 LQKENI. The CDR3 is 13 amino acids. Trimming pared 3 bases from V and 1 base from J, leaving 6 bases between. CDR3 residues: CASSPNRNTEAFF. CDR3 sequence (DNA): TGTGCCAGCTCACCCAACAGGAACACTGAAGCTTTCTTT. The variable domain in full, with the rest retrieved from reference TRBV18 and TRBJ1-1, is NAGVMQNPRHLVRRRGQEARLRCSPMKGHSHVYWYRQLPEEGLKFMVYLQKENIIDESGMPKERFSAEFPKEGPSILRIQQVVRGDSAAYFCASSPNRNTEAFFGQGTRLTVV.

Many counts were recorded for this clonotype. The rearrangement joins TRBV7-6 to TRBJ2-3; 10 positions agree with TRBD2. CDR3 length: 18 amino acids. The V segment lost 1 base and the J segment 2 bases; nucleotides outside the gene matches: 9. Germline V gene data show CDR1 as SGHVS and CDR2 as FNYEAQ. CDR3 loop: CASSLEALAGGVTDTQYF. The CDR3 DNA is TGTGCCAGCAGCTTAGAAGCGTTAGCGGGGGGAGTCACAGATACGCAGTATTTT.

This clonotype was observed many times. The genes are TRBV10-2 and TRBJ2-6; a possible D gene is TRBD1 (7 bases). This CDR3 is 16 amino acids long. Germline V gives CDR1 WSHSY, CDR2 SAAADI. V was pared by 6 bases and J by 3 bases, with 15 bases between. CDR3 nucleotide sequence: TGCGCCAGCAGCCCAGGGGGAGGATATGGGGCCAACGTCCTGACTTTC. Its translation is CASSPGGGYGANVLTF.

This clonotype was observed many times. CDR3 sequence: CASSFRGDMEAFF. The CDR3 region has the DNA TGTGCCAGCAGCTTCCGGGGGGATATGGAAGCTTTCTTT. V is TRBV7-9 and J is TRBJ1-1; a possible D gene is TRBD1 (5 bases). Trimming pared 3 bases from V and 8 bases from J, leaving 13 bases between. Germline lookup yields CDR1 SEHNR and CDR2 FQNEAQ (reference sequence). This CDR3 has 13 amino acids.

This clonotype was seen many times. The chain carries TRBV6-2 or TRBV6-3 and TRBJ2-5; the D gene is possibly TRBD2 (6 bases). Between the trimmed V and J ends, which lost 5 bases and 3 bases, there was a span of 10 bases. Germline V CDR1 and CDR2: MNHEY, SVGEGT. The length of the CDR3 is 13 residues. The CDR3 reads CASSPTGEETQYF. DNA of the CDR3: TGTGCCAGCAGTCCTACGGGGGAAGAGACCCAGTACTTC.

Ten or more counts support this clonotype. The chain combines TRBV6-6 with TRBJ2-5; possibly TRBD1 or TRBD2 for D (5 bases each). This CDR3 has 14 amino acids. Germline CDR1 is MNHNY and CDR2 is SVGAGI (reference sequence). The germline V and J ends were trimmed by 6 bases and 5 bases, with 16 bases remaining between them. The CDR3 nucleotides read TGTGCCAGCAGCCCTCTTCGGGGCAGGGAGACCCAGTACTTC. The encoded protein is CASSPLRGRETQYF.

This clonotype was observed at least ten times. The chain carries TRBV11-1 and TRBJ2-7; D might be TRBD2 (6 bases). CDR3 size: 13 residues. The V end was cut by 3 bases, the J end by 1 base, with 7 bases between. Per germline, CDR1 SGHAT and CDR2 FQDESV (reference sequence). The CDR3 sequence is CASSLEGSYEQYF. As DNA, the CDR3 is TGTGCCAGCAGCTTGGAGGGTTCCTACGAGCAGTACTTC.

This clonotype occurred a few times. This rearrangement joins TRBV18 to TRBJ1-1; D unresolved. The CDR3 is 15 amino acids. Germline loops: CDR1 KGHSH, CDR2 LQKENI. Trimming removed 6 bases from V and 0 bases from J, with 14 bases in between. CDR3 residues: CASSPLSPVNTEAFF. The CDR3 DNA reads TGTGCCAGCTCTCCCCTCTCGCCCGTGAACACTGAAGCTTTCTTT. The entire variable domain, with the rest obtained from reference TRBV18 and TRBJ1-1, is as follows: NAGVMQNPRHLVRRRGQEARLRCSPMKGHSHVYWYRQLPEEGLKFMVYLQKENIIDESGMPKERFSAEFPKEGPSILRIQQVVRGDSAAYFCASSPLSPVNTEAFFGQGTRLTVV.